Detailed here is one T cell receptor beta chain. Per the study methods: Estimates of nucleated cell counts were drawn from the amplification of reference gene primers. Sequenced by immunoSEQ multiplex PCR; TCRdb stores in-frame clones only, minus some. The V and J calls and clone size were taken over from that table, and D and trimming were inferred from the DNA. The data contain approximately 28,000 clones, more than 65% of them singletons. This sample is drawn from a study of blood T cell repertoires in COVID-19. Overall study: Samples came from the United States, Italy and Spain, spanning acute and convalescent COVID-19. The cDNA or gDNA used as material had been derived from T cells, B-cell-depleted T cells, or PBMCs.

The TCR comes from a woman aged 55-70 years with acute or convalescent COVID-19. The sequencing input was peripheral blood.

The CDR3 spells CASNRPGSYEQYF. The CDR3 DNA reads TGTGCCAGCAACCGTCCGGGCTCCTACGAGCAGTACTTC. The chain has TRBV27 and TRBJ2-7; D call uncertain. The CDR3 contains 13 residues. From germline, CDR1 is MNHEY and CDR2 SMNVEV (reference sequence). V gave up 7 bases and J gave up 0 bases, with 10 bases separating them.